This is a list of T cell receptor beta chains from one sample in a study of early T cells in non-severe SARS-CoV-2 infection. TCRdb reanalysed the 5' RACE reads using MiXCR and keeps one entry per CDR3 protein. Among about 63,000 distinct CDR3 sequences listed, roughly 13% were seen once. Material for sequencing was whole blood. The receptors were gathered from an adult who was a healthcare worker with PCR-confirmed SARS-CoV-2 infection or an uninfected control (not recorded which). Both conserved end residues are part of each CDR3. A D gene is named only where the DNA matches it firmly. Part of the rows lack a size; the others show once, few, many or a class for expanded clones.

cdr3_aa: CASSSDGFNEQFF
v_call: TRBV7-2
clone_size: -
d_call: -

cdr3_aa: CASSLSFNQPQHF
v_call: TRBV7-2
clone_size: many
d_call: -

cdr3_aa: CASRAGGDTQYF
v_call: TRBV12-3/TRBV12-4
clone_size: -
d_call: -

cdr3_aa: CASSPTGDYYEQYF
v_call: TRBV6-2/TRBV6-3
clone_size: many
d_call: -

cdr3_aa: CSVQETAYNEQFF
v_call: TRBV29-1
clone_size: -
d_call: -

cdr3_aa: CATTSGATYEQYF
v_call: TRBV2
clone_size: medium-sized
d_call: TRBD2

cdr3_aa: CASSQGPYEQYF
v_call: TRBV3-1
clone_size: few
d_call: -

cdr3_aa: CASSQDVQRSNEQFF
v_call: TRBV4-3
clone_size: -
d_call: -

cdr3_aa: CASSGGPVSPQYF
v_call: TRBV10-1
clone_size: few
d_call: -

cdr3_aa: CASSELTGELFF
v_call: TRBV6-1
clone_size: few
d_call: -

cdr3_aa: CAWSADSLPENTIYF
v_call: TRBV30
clone_size: few
d_call: -

cdr3_aa: CASRLTGSLEQYF
v_call: TRBV27
clone_size: few
d_call: TRBD1

cdr3_aa: CSAPGQDGIVNTEAFF
v_call: TRBV20-1
clone_size: -
d_call: TRBD1